This T cell receptor beta chain was recorded in a study of blood T cell repertoires in COVID-19. Across the study: Italy, Spain and the United States were the sources of the convalescent and acute COVID-19 samples. The analysed material was cDNA or gDNA that came from T cells, B-cell-depleted T cells, or PBMCs.

This clone was seen only a few times. The V gene's germline CDR1 is SNHLY and CDR2 FYNNEI. The CDR3 loop spans 15 amino acids. The ends were cut back, 7 bases at V and 0 bases at J, with 10 bases in the middle. Generated by immunoSEQ multiplex PCR, the TCRdb table keeps only in-frame clones and is missing some. In the table there are about 73,000 clones, 75% to 90% of which are singletons. The sequenced material came from peripheral blood. The rearrangement links TRBV2 to TRBJ2-6, with D maybe TRBD2 (5 bases). The receptor comes from a man at least 80 years old with acute or convalescent COVID-19. This chain's CDR3 is CASIQGSSGANVLTF. The CDR3, as DNA: TGTGCCAGCATCCAAGGGAGCTCTGGGGCCAACGTCCTGACTTTC.